One and the same sample provided the 5 T cell receptor beta chains below, sequenced in a study of blood T cell repertoires in COVID-19. The table came from immunoSEQ multiplex PCR; TCRdb's copy has only in-frame clones and leaves some out. The sample includes tens of thousands of clones, roughly four fifths seen only once; the top ten take more than 8.5%. Sequenced material: peripheral blood. The receptors were sampled from a man aged 45-65 years with COVID-19, enrolled during active disease.

This clone was recorded once. This chain joins TRBV15 and TRBJ2-1; 8 nucleotides align to TRBD2. V was pared by 3 bases and J by 8 bases, with 6 bases of the junction left unmatched. The V gene's germline CDR1 is LNHNV and CDR2 YYDKDF (reference sequence). This CDR3 is 14 amino acids long. This CDR3 reads CATSRASGLDEQFF. DNA for the CDR3: TGTGCCACCAGCAGGGCTAGCGGGTTAGATGAGCAGTTCTTC.

The chain couples TRBV10-3 to TRBJ2-3, with 12 bases that match TRBD2. CDR3 length equals 15 residues. Germline CDR1 reads ENHRY; CDR2 reads SYGVKD. With V trimmed by 4 bases and J by 5 bases, 4 bases remained unmatched. The CDR3 DNA follows: TGTGCCATCAGTGTAGGGACTAGCGGGCAAGATACGCAGTATTTT. Protein: CAISVGTSGQDTQYF.

The chain recombines TRBV3-1 (or the pseudogene TRBV3-2) with TRBJ2-4; D is undetermined. Trimming shortened V by 4 bases and J by 3 bases, and 10 bases separated the two germline ends. The CDR3 totals 14 residues. From germline, CDR1 is LGHDT and CDR2 YNNKEL (reference sequence). CDR3 nucleotides: TGTGCCAGCAGCCGAGTCGGTGACAAAAACATTCAGTACTTC. It specifies CASSRVGDKNIQYF.

The J gene is TRBJ2-1, the V gene TRBV2, with 9 bases matching TRBD2. CDR3 length equals 13 residues. The trim removed 3 bases at V and 7 bases at J, leaving 1 base unmatched. Germline V CDR1 and CDR2: SNHLY, FYNNEI. The CDR3 nucleotides read TGTGCCAGCAGTGACGCGGGAGGGAATGAGCAGTTCTTC. Translation gives CASSDAGGNEQFF.

The chain recombines TRBV7-2 with TRBJ1-3; D is ambiguous. The CDR3 has 15 amino acids. Deletions cut 2 bases from V and 2 bases from J, with 10 bases between. Germline V lookup: CDR1 SGHTA, CDR2 FQGNSA. The CDR3 sequence is CASSLRGKTGNTIYF. CDR3 nucleotides: TGTGCCAGCAGCTTACGCGGGAAAACTGGAAACACCATATATTTT.